Presented here are 17 T cell receptor beta chains from one specimen sequenced in a study of blood T cell repertoires in COVID-19. The assay was immunoSEQ multiplex PCR, and TCRdb's table has in-frame clones only and misses some. The sample has about 230,000 clones, 83% seen once. The sample was peripheral blood. These receptors all stem from an elderly man with acute or convalescent COVID-19.

The table lists this clone with many counts. This chain links TRBV9 with TRBJ1-1; D unresolved. The CDR3 totals 15 residues. V dropped 4 bases and J dropped 3 bases, with 16 bases sitting between them. Germline lookup yields CDR1 SGDLS and CDR2 YYNGEE. The CDR3 region is CASSNHPGVHTEAFF. In nucleotides, the CDR3 is TGTGCCAGCAGCAATCACCCCGGGGTTCACACTGAAGCTTTCTTT. Variable domain in full (rest from reference TRBV9 and TRBJ1-1): DSGVTQTPKHLITATGQRVTLRCSPRSGDLSVYWYQQSLDQGLQFLIQYYNGEERAKGNILERFSAQQFPDLHSELNLSSLELGDSALYFCASSNHPGVHTEAFFGQGTRLTVV.

V and J are TRBV24-1 and TRBJ2-1, with a possible D match to TRBD2 (6 bases). CDR1 KGHDR and CDR2 SFDVKD come from the germline V gene. Trimming left V 2 bases short and J 9 bases short, with 19 bases between. The CDR3 runs to 16 residues. CDR3 sequence: CATSDSPLPGLGEQFF. The CDR3 nucleotides read TGTGCCACCAGTGATTCCCCACTCCCGGGACTCGGTGAGCAGTTCTTC.

The chain carries TRBV3-1 (or the pseudogene TRBV3-2) and TRBJ1-1; D gene uncertain. V was pared by 8 bases and J by 6 bases, with 19 bases between. The V gene's germline CDR1 is LGHDT and CDR2 YNNKEL (reference sequence). The CDR3 is 14 residues long. This chain's CDR3 is CASGDPGGGAEAFF. The CDR3 nucleotides read TGTGCCAGCGGCGATCCGGGAGGTGGGGCTGAAGCTTTCTTT.

The chain combines TRBV27 with TRBJ1-1; 7 bases fit TRBD1. This CDR3 has 13 residues. The germline CDR1 and CDR2 sequences are MNHEY and SMNVEV (reference sequence). V lost 2 bases to trimming and J lost 11 bases; unmatched junction nucleotides: 8. DNA of the CDR3: TGTGCCAGCAGTTTAAGTCGGACAGGAGAGGCTTTCTTT. This translates into CASSLSRTGEAFF.

The chain is built from TRBV10-2 and TRBJ2-7, with 11 bases fitting TRBD1. Germline values: CDR1 WSHSY, CDR2 SAAADI. V lost 6 bases to trimming and J lost 2 bases; unmatched junction nucleotides: 3. This CDR3 comprises 14 residues. This chain's CDR3 is CASRPGQGAYEQYF. DNA for the CDR3: TGCGCCAGCAGGCCGGGACAGGGGGCCTACGAGCAGTACTTC.

The chain employs TRBV7-6 and TRBJ2-3; TRBD2 agrees at 10 bases. Germline V CDR1 and CDR2: SGHVS, FNYEAQ. J gave up 7 bases and V 0 bases, and 10 bases lay outside the gene matches. The CDR3 is 17 residues long. The CDR3 DNA follows: TGTGCCAGCAGCTTAGCCTTCCCAGCGGGGGGGCTTAATACGCAGTATTTT. Protein sequence: CASSLAFPAGGLNTQYF.

Notes on this clone: The junction departs from the called germline gene at one end, perhaps through a read error. The rearrangement links TRBV2 to TRBJ1-1, with D possibly matching TRBD1 (5 bases). The CDR3 sequence is 13 residues long. The V gene's germline CDR1 is SNHLY and CDR2 FYNNEI. The CDR3 nucleotides are TGTGCCAGCAGTGGAGGTGGGAACAGCCCGGGGGTCTTT. Translating it yields CASSGGGNSPGVF.

The chain joins TRBV6-5 to TRBJ1-4; the D gene is possibly TRBD1 (6 bases). Germline lookup yields CDR1 MNHEY and CDR2 SVGAGI. With 5 bases removed from V and 12 bases from J, the gap between germline ends came to 16 bases. This CDR3 has 13 amino acids. The CDR3 reads CASSQKQGRELFF. Written as DNA, the CDR3 is TGTGCCAGCAGTCAGAAGCAGGGGCGCGAACTGTTTTTT.

This clone was recorded a few times. The chain recombines TRBV2 with TRBJ2-3; D is undetermined. Trimming took off 3 bases at V and 0 bases at J, with 7 bases between the two ends. From germline, CDR1 is SNHLY and CDR2 FYNNEI. CDR3 size: 14 residues. Written as DNA, the CDR3 is TGTGCCAGCAGTGAGGTCGGGAGCACAGATACGCAGTATTTT. Amino acid sequence: CASSEVGSTDTQYF.

The chain is built from TRBV6-4 and TRBJ1-2; no clear D. Germline CDR1 and CDR2: MRHNA and SNTAGT. This CDR3 has 15 amino acids. Between the trimmed V and J ends, which lost 4 bases and 4 bases, there was a span of 16 bases. CDR3 amino acids: CASSAMPDMGYGYTF. The DNA for the CDR3 is TGTGCCAGCAGTGCAATGCCCGACATGGGCTATGGCTACACCTTC.

The V and J genes are TRBV5-4 and TRBJ2-5; D may be TRBD1 (6 bases). This CDR3 comprises 14 residues. V was pared by 4 bases and J by 3 bases, with 13 bases between. Germline-derived CDR1 and CDR2 are SGHNT and YYREEE (reference sequence). The CDR3 DNA reads as TGTGCCAGCAGCACAACCGGGACAAAAGAGACCCAGTACTTC. It specifies CASSTTGTKETQYF.

The chain has TRBV19 and TRBJ2-1; the match to TRBD2 covers 8 bases. J gave up 6 bases and V 3 bases, and 10 bases lay outside the gene matches. The V gene's germline CDR1 is LNHDA and CDR2 SQIVND (reference sequence). This CDR3 has 16 amino acids. CDR3 loop: CASSMYGGRRSNEQFF. The CDR3, as DNA: TGTGCCAGTAGTATGTATGGCGGGAGGAGGTCCAATGAGCAGTTCTTC.

The V gene is TRBV28, the J gene TRBJ2-7; tentative D call: TRBD1 (5 bases). Trimming cost V 5 bases and J 4 bases, with 15 bases left between them. From germline, CDR1 is MDHEN and CDR2 SYDVKM. This CDR3 is built from 14 residues. The CDR3 region is CASSIIIGAYEQYF. The CDR3 bases are TGTGCCAGCAGTATTATCATAGGGGCGTACGAGCAGTACTTC.

The gene calls are TRBV30 and TRBJ1-2; 9 positions match TRBD1. Germline V gene lookup returns CDR1 GTSNPN and CDR2 SVGIG (reference sequence). With 4 bases clipped from V and 8 bases from J, the junction kept 8 bases outside the gene matches. The CDR3 spans 13 residues. CDR3 sequence (DNA): TGTGCCTGGATCCGGGACAGGGTTGTGGGCTACACCTTC. Amino acids: CAWIRDRVVGYTF. Based on the CDR3 plus reference TRBV30 and TRBJ1-2, the full variable domain is SQTIHQWPATLVQPVGSPLSLECTVEGTSNPNLYWYRQAAGRGLQLLFYSVGIGQISSEVPQNLSASRPQDRQFILSSKKLLLSDSGFYLCAWIRDRVVGYTFGSGTRLTVV.

J is TRBJ2-7 and V is TRBV4-1, with D possibly TRBD1 on 6 matching bases. Trimming cost V 2 bases and J 5 bases, with 16 bases left between them. From germline, CDR1 is MGHRA and CDR2 YSYEKL. The CDR3 runs to 15 residues. This CDR3 reads CASSQPGTRANEQYF. Here the CDR3 DNA reads TGCGCCAGCAGCCAACCCGGGACACGAGCAAACGAGCAGTACTTC.

V gene TRBV6-5 combines with J gene TRBJ1-1; possible D gene TRBD1, 5 bases. Trimming took off 0 bases at V and 5 bases at J, with 7 bases between the two ends. There are 13 residues in the CDR3. CDR1 and CDR2 from the germline V gene are MNHEY and SVGAGI. The CDR3 sequence is CASSYSGGTEAFF. The DNA of the CDR3 is TGTGCCAGCAGTTACTCGGGGGGTACTGAAGCTTTCTTT.

This clone was recorded a few times. The DNA for the CDR3 is TGTGCCAGCAGTGAAGTGGGACAGGGGGTCAATGAGCAGTTCTTC. Amino acid sequence: CASSEVGQGVNEQFF. The chain is built from TRBV2 and TRBJ2-1; 11 nucleotides agree with TRBD1. There are 15 residues in the CDR3. Losses at the gene ends were 1 base for V and 6 bases for J; bases not matched to a gene: 2. Looked up from germline, CDR1 is SNHLY and CDR2 is FYNNEI.